Below, 24 T cell receptor beta chains from the same sample are listed, as sequenced in a study of shared clonotypes between healthy human individuals. Measured with immunoSEQ multiplex PCR; TCRdb has only the in-frame clones, and not every one. The profile shows under 2.5 million clones, under 95% of them singletons. The sample was naive CD4+ T cells from PBMCs. The subset was: CD45RA+ positively selected. Source of these receptors: a man younger than 35 in good health. Some clones in this sample may be carry-over from other donors' samples.

The gene calls are TRBV7-2 and TRBJ2-2; 8 bases match TRBD2. Germline V gene sequence: CDR1 SGHTA, CDR2 FQGNSA. The V gene end was trimmed by 1 base and the J gene end by 7 bases; junction bases not matched to a gene: 5. This CDR3 region has 15 residues. The CDR3 nucleotides are TGTGCCAGCAGCTTAGTAACTAGCGGAGGCGGGGAGCTGTTTTTT. Translated: CASSLVTSGGGELFF.

This sequence joins TRBV7-3 and TRBJ2-1; 8 bases align to TRBD1. The germline V gene has CDR1 SGHTA and CDR2 FQGTGA. V gave up 5 bases and J gave up 7 bases; unmatched junction bases: 7. CDR3 length: 14 residues. In nucleotides, the CDR3 is TGTGCCAGCAGCGCAGGATACAGGGGGAATGAGCAGTTCTTC. Protein: CASSAGYRGNEQFF.

The rearrangement links TRBV6-5 to TRBJ2-7, with 8 positions matching TRBD2. The CDR3 has 13 amino acids. CDR1 MNHEY and CDR2 SVGAGI come from the germline V gene. Germline trimming cut 6 bases from V and 3 bases from J; bases unmatched to any gene: 4. CDR3 DNA sequence: TGTGCCAGCAGAGGACTAGCCAGCTACGAGCAGTACTTC. Amino acids: CASRGLASYEQYF.

This clone was observed a single time. The V call is TRBV7-3, the J call TRBJ2-3; 13 nucleotides line up with TRBD2. CDR3 length: 16 amino acids. V lost 5 bases and J lost 7; bases outside the gene matches: 9. Germline values: CDR1 SGHTA, CDR2 FQGTGA. The CDR3 region is CASSPWTSGSVNTQYF. CDR3 bases: TGTGCCAGCAGCCCCTGGACTAGCGGGAGTGTGAATACGCAGTATTTT.

This clone was counted only a few times. The J gene is TRBJ1-4, the V gene TRBV20-1; D remains ambiguous. The ends were cut back, 2 bases at V and 6 bases at J, with 4 bases in the middle. The germline CDR1 and CDR2 sequences are DFQATT and SNEGSKA (reference sequence). The CDR3 loop spans 11 amino acids. In nucleotides, the CDR3 is TGCAGTGCTAGATCCTATGAAAAACTGTTTTTT. Its translation: CSARSYEKLFF.

The table lists this clone with a few counts. The CDR3 loop reads CASSFGRVARGEQYF. DNA of the CDR3: TGTGCCAGCAGCTTTGGACGGGTCGCCAGAGGGGAGCAGTACTTC. This chain joins TRBV11-2 and TRBJ2-7, with D tentatively TRBD2 (5 bases). Looked up from germline, CDR1 is SGHAT and CDR2 is FQNNGV. The CDR3 totals 15 residues. V gave up 3 bases and J gave up 7 bases, with 19 bases separating them.

The chain recombines TRBV14 with TRBJ2-5; D not resolved. The CDR3 has 15 residues. The germline CDR1 and CDR2 sequences are SGHDN and FVKESK. V was pared by 0 bases and J by 5 bases, with 13 bases between. The CDR3 protein is CASSQDLGMRETQYF. In nucleotides, the CDR3 is TGTGCCAGCAGCCAAGATTTGGGGATGAGGGAGACCCAGTACTTC.

CDR3 in amino acids: CASSNREFNQPQHF. The CDR3 DNA reads TGTGCCAGCAGTAACAGGGAATTCAATCAGCCCCAGCATTTT. The chain combines TRBV2 with TRBJ1-5, with D maybe TRBD1 (6 bases). This CDR3 contains 14 residues. Trimming took 5 bases from V and 3 from J, leaving 11 bases between them. The germline V gene encodes CDR1 SNHLY and CDR2 FYNNEI.

CDR3 bases: TGTGCCAGCAGCGCTACTGACAGTTACTATGGCTACACCTTC. It codes for CASSATDSYYGYTF. This sequence joins TRBV7-2 and TRBJ1-2; weak D call: TRBD1 (5 bases). This CDR3 has 14 residues. Trimming pared 5 bases from V and 3 bases from J, leaving 13 bases between. In germline, CDR1 is SGHTA, CDR2 FQGNSA.

This clone has only one observation. The V gene is TRBV4-1, the J gene TRBJ2-3; 8 bases agree with TRBD2. CDR3 length: 15 amino acids. Unmatched junction bases numbered 6, after V lost 4 bases and J lost 3 bases. The germline V gene has CDR1 MGHRA and CDR2 YSYEKL. Here the CDR3 reads CASSRYGGGTDTQYF. Here the CDR3 DNA reads TGCGCCAGCAGCCGCTACGGGGGGGGGACAGATACGCAGTATTTT.

The chain employs TRBV2 and TRBJ1-5; D is uncertain. The V end lost 6 bases, the J end lost 4 bases, and 10 bases lay between the germline ends. This CDR3 has 13 residues. Germline V gene data show CDR1 as SNHLY and CDR2 as FYNNEI. CDR3 sequence (DNA): TGTGCCAGCAGCGGAAGGGTTAATCAGCCCCAGCATTTT. It yields the protein CASSGRVNQPQHF.

Concerning this clone: Other DNA variants within this sample encode the same CDR3. The V gene is TRBV7-2, the J gene TRBJ1-2; D not resolved. Germline V gene data show CDR1 as SGHTA and CDR2 as FQGNSA. Between the trimmed V and J ends, which lost 5 bases and 8 bases, there was a span of 12 bases. CDR3 length: 12 residues. The CDR3 DNA is TGTGCCAGCAGCCTTGGGGTAGGGGGCTACACCTTC. Translation gives CASSLGVGGYTF. Together with reference TRBV7-2 and TRBJ1-2, the CDR3 gives the full variable domain: GAGVSQSPSNKVTEKGKDVELRCDPISGHTALYWYRQSLGQGLEFLIYFQGNSAPDKSGLPSDRFSAERTGGSVSTLTIQRTQQEDSAVYLCASSLGVGGYTFGSGTRLTVV.

The chain employs TRBV30 and TRBJ1-5; D unclear. The CDR3 is 12 residues long. V lost 1 base to trimming and J lost 5 bases, with 6 bases between them. Germline-derived CDR1 and CDR2 are GTSNPN and SVGIG (reference sequence). CDR3 amino acids: CAWSGQYQPQHF. CDR3 sequence (DNA): TGTGCCTGGAGTGGCCAGTATCAGCCCCAGCATTTT.

The gene calls are TRBV28 and TRBJ1-1; the match to TRBD1 covers 8 bases. The CDR3 spans 16 residues. Germline loops: CDR1 MDHEN, CDR2 SYDVKM. V was clipped by 5 bases and J by 5 bases; unmatched bases: 13. CDR3 loop: CASSVGGAGGRTEAFF. CDR3 nucleotide sequence: TGTGCCAGCAGTGTAGGGGGGGCAGGGGGCCGGACTGAAGCTTTCTTT. The complete variable domain, with remaining parts taken from reference TRBV28 and TRBJ1-1, reads DVKVTQSSRYLVKRTGEKVFLECVQDMDHENMFWYRQDPGLGLRLIYFSYDVKMKEKGDIPEGYSVSREKKERFSLILESASTNQTSMYLCASSVGGAGGRTEAFFGQGTRLTVV.

V gene TRBV28 combines with J gene TRBJ2-7; TRBD2 agrees at 9 bases. Germline CDR1 reads MDHEN; CDR2 reads SYDVKM. After removal of 5 bases from V and 7 bases from J, the junction contained 6 bases not matched to a gene. The CDR3 is 13 residues long. DNA for the CDR3: TGTGCCAGCAGTGTAGCGGGAGCGGAAGAGCAGTACTTC. Its translation: CASSVAGAEEQYF.

The chain is built from TRBV6-1 and TRBJ1-1, with D maybe TRBD1 (6 bases). The CDR3 contains 14 residues. The germline V gene encodes CDR1 MNHNS and CDR2 SASEGT. V lost 6 bases, J lost 0 bases, and 11 bases lay in between. Written as DNA, the CDR3 is TGTGCCAGCAGCCAGGGGAGAGTGAACACTGAAGCTTTCTTT. It translates to CASSQGRVNTEAFF.

This chain joins TRBV7-9 and TRBJ2-6; D may be TRBD1 (5 bases). The CDR3 runs 19 residues. Germline V gene lookup returns CDR1 SEHNR and CDR2 FQNEAQ (reference sequence). The V end was cut by 6 bases, the J end by 0 bases, with 21 bases between. The CDR3 DNA follows: TGTGCCAGCAGACCCGTCCAGCGACAGTCGAGCTCTGGGGCCAACGTCCTGACTTTC. Translation gives CASRPVQRQSSSGANVLTF. Combining the CDR3 with reference TRBV7-9 and TRBJ2-6 gives the whole variable domain DTGVSQNPRHKITKRGQNVTFRCDPISEHNRLYWYRQTLGQGPEFLTYFQNEAQLEKSRLLSDRFSAERPKGSFSTLEIQRTEQGDSAMYLCASRPVQRQSSSGANVLTFGAGSRLTVL.

The CDR3 DNA sequence: TGTGCCAGCAGTTCAGCAACGGCGGCAAATGGCTACACCTTC. This translates into CASSSATAANGYTF. This chain joins TRBV27 and TRBJ1-2; D is unresolved. Germline V gene data show CDR1 as MNHEY and CDR2 as SMNVEV (reference sequence). V was pared by 4 bases and J by 6 bases, with 15 bases between. This CDR3 region has 14 residues.

The rearrangement uses TRBV7-3 and TRBJ2-7; D unclear. The CDR3 length is 13 residues. Germline V gives CDR1 SGHTA, CDR2 FQGTGA. Trimming shortened V by 4 bases and J by 5 bases, and 12 bases separated the two germline ends. The CDR3: CASSSDQVNEQYF. Here the CDR3 DNA reads TGTGCCAGCAGCTCGGACCAGGTCAACGAGCAGTACTTC.

About this clone itself: Other DNA variants within this sample encode the same CDR3. CDR3 protein: CASSQVGGLNQPQHF. Written as DNA, the CDR3 is TGCGCCAGCAGCCAAGTTGGTGGGTTAAATCAGCCCCAGCATTTT. The chain recombines TRBV4-1 with TRBJ1-5; no definite D call. Per the germline V gene, CDR1 is MGHRA and CDR2 is YSYEKL. The CDR3 has 15 residues. Deletions cut 1 base from V and 4 bases from J, with 11 bases between.

The V gene is TRBV28, the J gene TRBJ1-3; D is uncertain. V was trimmed by 10 bases and J by 0 bases, leaving 22 bases between them. Germline CDR1 MDHEN, CDR2 SYDVKM. There are 17 residues in the CDR3. CDR3 loop: CATRTVVGQSSGNTIYF. CDR3 in DNA: TGTGCCACACGTACGGTGGTAGGGCAGAGCTCTGGAAACACCATATATTTT.

This CDR3 reads CASSVTGQGAVGYTF. The CDR3 DNA reads TGTGCCAGCAGCGTAACGGGACAGGGGGCAGTAGGCTACACCTTC. The rearrangement uses TRBV9 and TRBJ1-2, with 12 bases that match TRBD1. The CDR3 runs to 15 residues. V lost 1 base to trimming and J lost 8 bases; unmatched junction nucleotides: 6. The germline gives CDR1 SGDLS, CDR2 YYNGEE.

The rearrangement joins TRBV15 to TRBJ2-1, with D possibly being TRBD1 or TRBD2 (7 bases each). The V end was cut by 5 bases, the J end by 4 bases, with 18 bases between. The CDR3 loop spans 16 amino acids. Germline CDR1 LNHNV, CDR2 YYDKDF (reference sequence). DNA for the CDR3: TGTGCCACCAGCGTAGGGAGGGGGCACACTTACAATGAGCAGTTCTTC. Encoded protein: CATSVGRGHTYNEQFF.

The rearrangement joins TRBV5-1 to TRBJ1-2; 8 positions agree with TRBD1. The CDR3 has 14 amino acids. Germline values: CDR1 SGHRS, CDR2 YFSETQ. V gave up 0 bases and J gave up 10 bases; unmatched junction bases: 8. The CDR3 DNA follows: TGCGCCAGCAGCTTGGGAGGACAGGGCTTCGCCTACACCTTC. Protein: CASSLGGQGFAYTF.